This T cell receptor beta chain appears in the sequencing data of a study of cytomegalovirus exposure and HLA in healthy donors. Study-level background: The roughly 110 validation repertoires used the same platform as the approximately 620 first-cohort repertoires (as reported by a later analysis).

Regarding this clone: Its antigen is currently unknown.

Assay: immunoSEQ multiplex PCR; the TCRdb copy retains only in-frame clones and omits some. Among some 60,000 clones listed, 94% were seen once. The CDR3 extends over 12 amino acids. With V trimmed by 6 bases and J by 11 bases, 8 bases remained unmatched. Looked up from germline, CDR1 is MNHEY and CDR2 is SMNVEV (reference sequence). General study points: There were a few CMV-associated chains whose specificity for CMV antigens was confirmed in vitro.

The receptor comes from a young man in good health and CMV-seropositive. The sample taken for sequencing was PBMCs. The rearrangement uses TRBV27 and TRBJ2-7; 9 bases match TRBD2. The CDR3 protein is CASRSSGKGEYF. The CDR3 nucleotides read TGTGCCAGCAGGTCTAGCGGGAAAGGGGAGTACTTC.